Each of the 22 T cell receptor beta chains below was sequenced from the same sample in a study of cytomegalovirus exposure and HLA in healthy donors. PCR amplification relied on 60 Vbeta primers (plus 13 Jbeta primers). The table came from immunoSEQ multiplex PCR; TCRdb's copy has only in-frame clones and leaves some out. In total, the table holds about 110,000 clones. What was sequenced was PBMCs. The receptors stem from a man aged 25 to 40 in good health and CMV-seronegative.

The genes are TRBV12-2 and TRBJ2-3; the DNA was not compared with TRBD2, the D call given in the table. TRBV12-2 is listed as a pseudogene. This CDR3 is built from 20 residues. DNA for the CDR3: TGTGCAAGTCGCTTAGCGGATTGTACCCGGGCTAGCGGGGACACAGATACGCAGTATTTT. It is translated as CASRLADCTRASGDTDTQYF.

V is TRBV7-2 and J is TRBJ1-2; 8 bases match TRBD1. The CDR3 runs to 16 residues. Germline V CDR1 and CDR2: SGHTA, FQGNSA. Unmatched junction bases numbered 10, after V lost 3 bases and J lost 4 bases. In nucleotides, the CDR3 is TGTGCCAGCAGCTTGCGGACAGGGACGACGGCCTATGGCTACACCTTC. The encoded protein is CASSLRTGTTAYGYTF.

The V and J genes are TRBV5-6 and TRBJ1-5; 10 bases are a match to TRBD1. J was trimmed by 6 bases and V by 1 base; bases with no gene match: 7. CDR1 and CDR2 (germline): SGHDT, YYEEEE. CDR3 length equals 16 residues. The CDR3 here is CASSLWLTGGFQPQHF. In DNA form, the CDR3 reads TGTGCCAGCAGCTTGTGGTTGACAGGGGGCTTTCAGCCCCAGCATTTT.

The chain uses TRBV6-4 and TRBJ1-1, with TRBD1 as a possible D gene (5 bases). The germline CDR1 and CDR2 sequences are MRHNA and SNTAGT. CDR3 length: 14 amino acids. The V end was cut by 0 bases, the J end by 4 bases, with 9 bases between. CDR3 DNA sequence: TGTGCCAGCAGTGACTCCAATAGGGGCACTGAAGCTTTCTTT. Its protein is CASSDSNRGTEAFF.

This sequence joins TRBV19 and TRBJ1-1, with D uncertain. V was trimmed by 7 bases and J by 3 bases, leaving 6 bases between them. The CDR3 has 11 amino acids. The germline CDR1 and CDR2 sequences are LNHDA and SQIVND (reference sequence). As DNA, the CDR3 is TGTGCCAGTATTGAGTACACTGAAGCTTTCTTT. This translates into CASIEYTEAFF.

The chain couples TRBV9 to TRBJ1-1, with D possibly being TRBD1 (5 bases). CDR3 size: 14 residues. Germline V gives CDR1 SGDLS, CDR2 YYNGEE. V was shortened by 4 bases and J by 4 bases, with 14 bases between the two germline ends. CDR3 sequence: CASSKLGGGTEAFF. The DNA for the CDR3 is TGTGCCAGCAGCAAACTTGGGGGGGGCACTGAAGCTTTCTTT.

The genes are TRBV5-4 and TRBJ2-1, with 8 bases matching TRBD2. The CDR3 runs 15 residues. V was pared by 3 bases and J by 0 bases, with 2 bases of the junction left unmatched. CDR1 is SGHNT and CDR2 is YYREEE in the germline V gene (reference sequence). This CDR3 reads CASSSGGSSYNEQFF. The CDR3 DNA follows: TGTGCCAGCAGCTCGGGGGGGAGCTCCTACAATGAGCAGTTCTTC.

This chain uses TRBV6-6 with TRBJ2-5; a weak D match, TRBD2 (5 bases). The CDR3 consists of 11 residues. The V end lost 5 bases, the J end lost 5 bases, and 6 bases lay between the germline ends. From germline, CDR1 is MNHNY and CDR2 SVGAGI (reference sequence). For the CDR3, the DNA is TGTGCCAGCAGTCGGAGGGAGACCCAGTACTTC. Its translation: CASSRRETQYF.

The chain employs TRBV5-1 and TRBJ2-2; 8 bases align to TRBD2. Germline CDR1 and CDR2: SGHRS and YFSETQ. Germline trimming cut 4 bases from V and 2 bases from J; bases unmatched to any gene: 7. CDR3 length: 16 amino acids. CDR3: CASSKSGGPNTGELFF. The CDR3 region has the DNA TGCGCCAGCAGCAAAAGCGGGGGCCCTAACACCGGGGAGCTGTTTTTT.

A remark on this clone: This CDR3 fails to terminate in the conserved phenylalanine or tryptophan, so it likely reflects a read error. The V and J genes are TRBV6-1 and TRBJ1-4, with D hard to call. V gave up 7 bases and J gave up 5 bases, with 5 bases separating them. The CDR3 covers 11 residues. Germline lookup yields CDR1 MNHNS and CDR2 SASEGT. CDR3 DNA: TGTGCCAGCACCCGAAATGAAAAACTGTTTTCT. This codes for CASTRNEKLFS.

This chain links TRBV5-5 with TRBJ1-1; 8 bases align to TRBD1. The CDR3 is 15 residues long. Germline loops: CDR1 SGHKS, CDR2 YYEKEE (reference sequence). V lost 4 bases to trimming and J lost 2 bases; unmatched junction nucleotides: 7. CDR3 in amino acids: CASSTQGGANTEAFF. The CDR3 DNA follows: TGTGCCAGCAGCACACAGGGGGGGGCAAACACTGAAGCTTTCTTT.

This chain connects TRBV7-3 to TRBJ2-1, with TRBD2 as a possible D gene (7 bases). The V gene's germline CDR1 is SGHTA and CDR2 FQGTGA. Deletions cut 5 bases from V and 6 bases from J, with 14 bases between. The CDR3 length is 14 residues. CDR3 residues: CASSGGGAGNEQFF. CDR3 nucleotide sequence: TGTGCCAGCAGCGGTGGGGGGGCCGGCAATGAGCAGTTCTTC.

V usage is TRBV6-6 and J usage is TRBJ1-1; TRBD1 might be the D (5 bases). The CDR3 has 13 residues. V was pared by 2 bases and J by 8 bases, with 12 bases between. Germline loops: CDR1 MNHNY, CDR2 SVGAGI (reference sequence). This CDR3 reads CASSYPGTPEAFF. Here the CDR3 DNA reads TGTGCCAGCAGTTACCCGGGGACTCCCGAAGCTTTCTTT.

J is TRBJ2-2 and V is TRBV5-1, with a weak D call TRBD2 (7 bases). Germline CDR1 and CDR2: SGHRS and YFSETQ. V gave up 10 bases and J gave up 0 bases, with 16 bases separating them. The CDR3 extends over 15 amino acids. CDR3 sequence: CASQRGAANTGELFF. Written as DNA, the CDR3 is TGCGCCTCCCAACGGGGGGCTGCGAACACCGGGGAGCTGTTTTTT.

As regards this clone: The sample has other DNA sequences that encode this CDR3 too. The V gene is TRBV6-5, the J gene TRBJ2-7, with D perhaps TRBD1 (5 bases). V shed 3 bases and J shed 2 bases, with 8 bases lying between them. The CDR3 runs to 13 residues. The germline V gene encodes CDR1 MNHEY and CDR2 SVGAGI. The CDR3: CASSYSGTYEQYF. Here the CDR3 DNA reads TGTGCCAGCAGTTATTCAGGGACCTACGAGCAGTACTTC.

The V and J genes are TRBV18 and TRBJ1-1; TRBD1 aligns across 11 bases. Trimming took 3 bases from V and 0 from J; bases not matched to a gene: 0. CDR3 length: 15 residues. Germline V gives CDR1 KGHSH, CDR2 LQKENI. The CDR3 coding sequence is TGTGCCAGCTCACCGGGACAGGGGGTGAACACTGAAGCTTTCTTT. It yields the protein CASSPGQGVNTEAFF.

The J gene is TRBJ2-7, the V gene TRBV2; D unclear. CDR3 length: 13 amino acids. Deletions cut 9 bases from V and 5 bases from J, with 17 bases between. Per germline, CDR1 SNHLY and CDR2 FYNNEI. The chain's CDR3 is CASRHFSSDEQYF. The CDR3 DNA sequence: TGTGCCAGTCGACATTTCTCGTCTGACGAGCAGTACTTC.

The chain employs TRBV5-1 and TRBJ2-3, with 9 nucleotides matching TRBD2. The ends lost 5 bases at V and 2 bases at J; junction bases unmatched: 6. The CDR3 runs 15 residues. Germline V gene sequence: CDR1 SGHRS, CDR2 YFSETQ. CDR3 loop: CASSISGGYTDTQYF. DNA for the CDR3: TGCGCCAGCAGTATTAGCGGGGGTTACACAGATACGCAGTATTTT.

V and J are TRBV14 and TRBJ2-1; 9 bases are a match to TRBD2. Germline assignment: CDR1 SGHDN and CDR2 FVKESK. The CDR3 spans 14 residues. The trim removed 4 bases at V and 6 bases at J, leaving 4 bases unmatched. The chain's CDR3 is CASSRGLAINEQFF. CDR3 nucleotides: TGTGCCAGCAGCCGCGGACTAGCGATCAATGAGCAGTTCTTC.

The chain is built from TRBV7-2 and TRBJ1-1; D perhaps matches TRBD1 (5 bases). Germline CDR1 reads SGHTA; CDR2 reads FQGNSA. V dropped 5 bases and J dropped 0 bases, with 22 bases sitting between them. The CDR3 runs to 18 residues. Here the CDR3 reads CASSGGTHKGSMNTEAFF. The DNA for the CDR3 is TGTGCCAGCAGCGGAGGGACCCACAAGGGTAGCATGAACACTGAAGCTTTCTTT.

The chain uses TRBV7-9 and TRBJ2-5; D remains ambiguous. The CDR3 length is 11 residues. CDR1 SEHNR and CDR2 FQNEAQ come from the germline V gene (reference sequence). The germline V and J ends were trimmed by 5 bases and 12 bases, with 13 bases remaining between them. CDR3 nucleotide sequence: TGTGCCAGCAGCGAACTTGATCTTAAGTACTTC. Translation: CASSELDLKYF.

The V call is TRBV15, the J call TRBJ1-1; D is uncertain. Germline values: CDR1 LNHNV, CDR2 YYDKDF (reference sequence). The CDR3 contains 15 residues. Trimming pared 3 bases from V and 11 bases from J, leaving 22 bases between. For the CDR3, the DNA is TGTGCCACCAGCAGGAGGTCCCTGTTCGGGTATCACGCTTTCTTT. It specifies CATSRRSLFGYHAFF.